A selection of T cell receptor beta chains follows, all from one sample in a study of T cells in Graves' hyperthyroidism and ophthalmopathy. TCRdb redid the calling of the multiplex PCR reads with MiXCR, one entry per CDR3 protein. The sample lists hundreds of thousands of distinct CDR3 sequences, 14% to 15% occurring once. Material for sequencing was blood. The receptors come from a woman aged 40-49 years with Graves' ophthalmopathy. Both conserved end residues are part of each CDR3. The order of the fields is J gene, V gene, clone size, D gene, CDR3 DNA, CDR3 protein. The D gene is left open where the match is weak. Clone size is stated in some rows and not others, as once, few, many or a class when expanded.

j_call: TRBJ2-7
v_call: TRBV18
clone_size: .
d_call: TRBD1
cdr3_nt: TGTGCCAGCTCACCAGGGGGACAGCCCTACGAGCAGTACTTC
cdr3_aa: CASSPGGQPYEQYF

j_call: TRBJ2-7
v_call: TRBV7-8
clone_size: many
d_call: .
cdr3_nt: TGTGCCAGCAGCTTCCCACTTCTACCGACCTACGAGCAGTACTTC
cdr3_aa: CASSFPLLPTYEQYF

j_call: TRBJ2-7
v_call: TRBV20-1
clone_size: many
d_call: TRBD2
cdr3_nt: TGCAGTGCGAGGAGGCTAGCGGAGGCGTACGAGCAGTACTTC
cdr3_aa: CSARRLAEAYEQYF

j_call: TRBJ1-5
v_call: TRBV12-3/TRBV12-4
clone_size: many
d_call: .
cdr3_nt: TGTGCCAGCAGCCTGAGGGCCAGCACCGAGCCCCAGCATTTT
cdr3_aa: CASSLRASTEPQHF

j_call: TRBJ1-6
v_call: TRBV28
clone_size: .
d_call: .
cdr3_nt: TGTGCCAGCAGTCCTACAGGGATATCACCCCTCCACTTT
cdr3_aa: CASSPTGISPLHF

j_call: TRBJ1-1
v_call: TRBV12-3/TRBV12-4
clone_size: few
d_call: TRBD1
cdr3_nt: TGTGCCAGCAGTTCTACAGGGGTGGAAGCTTTCTTT
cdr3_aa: CASSSTGVEAFF

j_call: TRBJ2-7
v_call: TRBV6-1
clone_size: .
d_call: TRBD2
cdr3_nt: TGTGCCAGCAGCTGGGTAGCGGGAGGGCCCTACGAGCAGTACTTC
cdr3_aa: CASSWVAGGPYEQYF

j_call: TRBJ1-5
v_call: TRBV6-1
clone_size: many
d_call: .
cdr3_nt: TGTGCCAGCAGTATAACAGAGAGTAATCAGCCCCAGCATTTT
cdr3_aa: CASSITESNQPQHF

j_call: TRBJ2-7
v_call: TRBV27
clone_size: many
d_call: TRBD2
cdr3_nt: TGTGCCAGCAGTGCAGGACTAGCGGGAGAGGGGTACCTAATATACGAGCAGTACTTC
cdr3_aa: CASSAGLAGEGYLIYEQYF

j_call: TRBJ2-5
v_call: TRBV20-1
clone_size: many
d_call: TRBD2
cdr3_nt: TGCAGTGCTAGACTAGCGGGAGTCGTGTACCAAGAGACCCAGTACTTC
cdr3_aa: CSARLAGVVYQETQYF

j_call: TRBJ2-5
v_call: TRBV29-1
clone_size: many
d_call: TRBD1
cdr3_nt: TGCAGCGACCTAGGACAGGGACAAGAGACCCAGTACTTC
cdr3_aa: CSDLGQGQETQYF

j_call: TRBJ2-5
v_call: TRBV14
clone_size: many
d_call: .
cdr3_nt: TGTGCCAGCAGCCAAGCATCTGCCGGGACCCAGTACTTC
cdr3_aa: CASSQASAGTQYF

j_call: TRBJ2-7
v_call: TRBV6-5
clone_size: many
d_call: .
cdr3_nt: TGTGCCAGCAGTTTCCTCGACAAGACCTACGAGCAGTACTTC
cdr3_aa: CASSFLDKTYEQYF

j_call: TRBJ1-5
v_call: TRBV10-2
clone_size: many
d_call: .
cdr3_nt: TGCGCCAGCAGTGAGTCGACGCGGGGGAGGGAGCCCCAGCATTTT
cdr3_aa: CASSESTRGREPQHF

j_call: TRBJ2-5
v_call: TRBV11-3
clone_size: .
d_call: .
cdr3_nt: TGTGCCAGCAGCTTTTCGCCTAGTAGAGTGGAGACCCAGTACTTC
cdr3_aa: CASSFSPSRVETQYF